The entry below describes one T cell receptor beta chain. Its recognized antigen is unknown. Base qualities are not recorded, but no much larger clone differs from it by a single base. Using the deep immunoSEQ assay, TCR CDR3 regions were amplified from genomic DNA by multiplex PCR. Extracted genomic DNA from each cell subset was spread evenly across all wells of several immunoSEQ 96-well plates, with each plate serving as a replicate. For sorted subsets, approximately 210 ng genomic DNA, equal to about 30,000 T cell genomes, was loaded into each replicate PCR. The purified libraries were quantified using a Qubit 3.0 fluorometer, sized with a Bioanalyzer 2100, and then quantified again using the KAPA Library Quantification kit. A separate single-read 150-cycle Illumina NextSeq 550 flow cell was used to sequence each immunoSEQ 96-well plate. Regarding the original processing steps: Because only junctional sequences without quality scores were contained in the immunoSEQ output, filtering matching that applied to full-length reads could not be performed. Sequences were annotated with PyIR, a Python wrapper for IgBLAST v1.9, using IMGT germline references to assign V/J genes and CDR3. Reads were filtered out if the reads had weak V/J assignments (E-value above 1e-6), no CDR3, stop codons, out-of-frame junctions, or ambiguous translated residues. V3J clonotypes were defined as sequences sharing the same inferred V gene, J gene, and CDR3 amino acid sequence. To compute the percentage overlap between repertoires, the number of shared unique clonotypes was divided by the size of the smaller repertoire. Richness of each repertoire was evaluated using RTK rarefaction, the Chao1 estimator, and Recon v2.1 estimates of unobserved clonotypes. OLGA was used to compute generation probabilities for all TCRbeta clonotypes that the gDNA method yielded from a handful of donors. TCRdb carries this immuneACCESS record with in-frame sequences only. Its versions omit some clonotypes, under half of them owing to an unresolved V gene in the studies checked, with the rest unexplained. V and J calls and clone size are those listed in that table; D and trimming were worked out from the DNA. The sample table holds roughly 1.4 million clones, of which about 98.5% were seen once. About 0.4% of the sample is held by the ten biggest clonotypes.

Including cysteine and phenylalanine, the CDR3 has 15 amino acids. The kept DNA is CDR3 alone, 45 bases in frame from the first base. Unmatched junction bases come to 7, with V trimmed by 0 bases and J by 4 bases. In the germline V gene, CDR1 corresponds to SGHDT and CDR2 to YYEEEE. Healthy HIV-negative adults with no recently reported acute infections or vaccinations were included as donors. Every donor was a Caucasian adult residing in Nashville, Tennessee, USA. CD4+ T cells were enriched through magnetic negative selection, after which naive cells were positively selected on CD45RA and the remaining negative fraction served as the memory subset. After blood collection by leukapheresis, PBMCs were isolated using Ficoll-Histopaque density gradient centrifugation and then cryopreserved in the vapor phase of liquid nitrogen. Analytical flow cytometry was used to check the purity and quantity of every magnetically sorted T cell population. Genomic DNA was isolated from every sorted fraction and measured by UV absorbance on a Nanodrop 2000c.

This sample was taken from a study of shared clonotypes between healthy human individuals (dated by TCRdb to 2020 to 2021). About the investigation overall: The cohort comprised a couple of women and a few men aged 18 to 49 years. For each donor, three plates each were used for CD4 naive and CD4 memory, two plates were used for CD8 naive, and one plate was used for CD8 memory. To estimate repertoire size and how much clonotype sharing occurs between individuals, the study deeply sequenced the blood TCR repertoires of 5 or 6 healthy adults. Different laboratories and diverse techniques were used to prepare libraries and sequence TCR repertoires, to increase sequencing depth and limit assay-specific biases. Leukapheresis yielded between about 0.8 and 9.5 billion PBMCs per donor. Points the paper makes about the study in general: Rarefaction of sorted-subset datasets indicated incomplete sequencing despite the large sequencing depth. Sampling was limited to blood, and TCR repertoires in tissue likely differ from TCR repertoires in blood. Because the study included only a small number of donors, the genetic and exposure-history diversity represented was limited. Clonotypes shared by all four sorted-subset donors showed higher generation probabilities than non-shared clonotypes. Across several donors, about 4.5% of naive CD4, roughly 3.5% of naive CD8, 2.3% of memory CD4, and roughly 0.4% of memory CD8 clonotypes were shared. Pairwise subsampling indicated that sequencing depth was expected to affect the degree of clonotype sharing among donors. Naive subsets generally had larger estimated clonotype richness than memory subsets.

This receptor was identified in a man aged 25-45 years in good health. The specimen sequenced was naive CD4+ T cells sorted from blood. This specimen's cell subset or site label, per the study, means: CD45RA+ positively selected. The chain is assembled from TRBV5-6 and TRBJ2-7; a stretch of 7 junction bases matches TRBD2. In nucleotide form, the sequence is TGTGCCAGCAGCTTGGGACTAGCTGTGCCTTACGAGCAGTACTTC. Its protein is CASSLGLAVPYEQYF.